Each of the 32 T cell receptor beta chains below was sequenced from the same sample in a study of blood T cell repertoires in COVID-19. Sequencing used immunoSEQ multiplex PCR; TCRdb keeps in-frame clones, though not all of them. The data show some 400,000 clones, around 87% seen once. Sample: peripheral blood. The receptor set was obtained from an older woman with COVID-19, enrolled during active disease.

The chain couples TRBV10-2 to TRBJ2-5; 11 bases are shared with TRBD2. V was clipped by 5 bases and J by 6 bases; unmatched bases: 8. This CDR3 is built from 15 residues. The germline V gene encodes CDR1 WSHSY and CDR2 SAAADI. CDR3 in DNA: TGCGCCAGCAGTTTAGCGGGGGGGCAGTGGAAGACCCAGTACTTC. It translates to CASSLAGGQWKTQYF.

The gene calls are TRBV7-6 and TRBJ2-1; 10 bases are shared with TRBD2. The CDR3 is made up of 16 amino acids. After removal of 2 bases from V and 13 bases from J, the junction contained 14 bases not matched to a gene. The germline gives CDR1 SGHVS, CDR2 FNYEAQ. CDR3 DNA sequence: TGTGCCAGCAGCTTAAGCCGGAGCGGGGGGGCCGGTCTTCAGTTCTTC. It specifies CASSLSRSGGAGLQFF.

The chain joins TRBV5-1 to TRBJ1-2; D may be TRBD1 (6 bases). Trimming pared 2 bases from V and 7 bases from J, leaving 15 bases between. Germline loops: CDR1 SGHRS, CDR2 YFSETQ. The CDR3 consists of 14 residues. CDR3 nucleotides: TGCGCCAGCAGCTTCGTCGGGACAAACGGTGGCTACACCTTC. This gives the protein CASSFVGTNGGYTF.

This sequence joins TRBV12-5 and TRBJ2-2; D not resolved. Germline CDR1 reads LGHNT; CDR2 reads FRNRAP. Trimming removed 1 base from V and 6 bases from J, with 12 bases in between. The CDR3 runs to 15 residues. The CDR3: CASGLGAERAGELFF. The CDR3 nucleotides are TGTGCTAGTGGTTTGGGGGCCGAACGAGCCGGGGAGCTGTTTTTT.

The CDR3 reads CAISGGPTGGAEAFF. The CDR3 DNA reads as TGTGCCATCAGTGGAGGGCCGACAGGGGGAGCTGAAGCTTTCTTT. The chain employs TRBV10-3 and TRBJ1-1; 9 positions match TRBD1. Germline CDR1 is ENHRY and CDR2 is SYGVKD. CDR3 length: 15 amino acids. V was clipped by 4 bases and J by 6 bases; unmatched bases: 9.

The V gene is TRBV10-3, the J gene TRBJ1-3, with TRBD1 matching over 7 bases. Germline CDR1 and CDR2: ENHRY and SYGVKD. The CDR3 is 14 residues long. After removal of 5 bases from V and 9 bases from J, the junction contained 10 bases not matched to a gene. CDR3 loop: CAISPTGDGGTIYF. The CDR3 nucleotides are TGTGCCATCAGTCCTACAGGGGATGGTGGCACCATATATTTT.

This clone was counted only a few times. The chain carries TRBV5-1 and TRBJ2-1; the match to TRBD1 covers 7 bases. The junction had 12 bases not matched to a gene; V was cut back by 7 bases and J by 8 bases. Germline CDR1 and CDR2: SGHRS and YFSETQ. The length of the CDR3 is 14 residues. The CDR3 loop reads CASSDGQASDEQFF. Written as DNA, the CDR3 is TGCGCCAGCTCTGATGGACAGGCGAGCGATGAGCAGTTCTTC.

The chain is built from TRBV11-3 and TRBJ2-1; 9 bases are shared with TRBD2. This CDR3 contains 13 residues. The germline V gene has CDR1 SGHNT and CDR2 YENEEA. With V trimmed by 5 bases and J by 10 bases, 6 bases remained unmatched. The CDR3 loop is CASSPGLAKEQFF. CDR3 nucleotide sequence: TGTGCCAGCAGCCCGGGACTAGCAAAAGAGCAGTTCTTC.

This chain connects TRBV3-1 (or the pseudogene TRBV3-2) to TRBJ2-1; TRBD2 agrees at 10 bases. The junction had 13 bases not matched to a gene; V was cut back by 3 bases and J by 5 bases. Germline CDR1 reads LGHDT; CDR2 reads YNNKEL (reference sequence). The CDR3 totals 18 residues. CDR3 DNA sequence: TGTGCCAGCAGCCAGGACACTGTGCTAGCGGGGGATCACAATGAGCAGTTCTTC. Translating gives CASSQDTVLAGDHNEQFF.

The chain couples TRBV9 to TRBJ1-1, with 9 bases lining up with TRBD1. The germline gives CDR1 SGDLS, CDR2 YYNGEE. V shed 4 bases and J 2 bases; nucleotides not matched to a gene: 6. CDR3 length: 15 amino acids. The CDR3 protein is CASSSGTGINTEAFF. The DNA for the CDR3 is TGTGCCAGCAGCTCCGGGACAGGGATTAACACTGAAGCTTTCTTT.

The V gene is TRBV7-3, the J gene TRBJ2-6; TRBD2 might be the D (6 bases). Trimming stripped 5 bases from V and 0 bases from J, with 11 bases between. CDR1 SGHTA and CDR2 FQGTGA come from the germline V gene. This CDR3 region has 16 residues. The CDR3 DNA follows: TGTGCCAGCAGCCTAGCGAGTGTCTCTGGGGCCAACGTCCTGACTTTC. This sequence encodes CASSLASVSGANVLTF.

This clone was counted only a few times. This chain links TRBV6-5 with TRBJ1-3, with no clear D. V shed 0 bases and J shed 1 base, with 7 bases lying between them. This CDR3 is built from 15 residues. Germline V gene data show CDR1 as MNHEY and CDR2 as SVGAGI. The CDR3 is CASSYSEESGNTIYF. The CDR3 region has the DNA TGTGCCAGCAGTTACTCGGAGGAATCTGGAAACACCATATATTTT.

The chain is built from TRBV19 and TRBJ1-1; D is possibly TRBD1 (6 bases). The germline CDR1 and CDR2 sequences are LNHDA and SQIVND (reference sequence). The germline V and J ends were trimmed by 5 bases and 6 bases, with 16 bases remaining between them. This CDR3 contains 14 residues. Here the CDR3 reads CASSQTGHKAEAFF. CDR3 nucleotides: TGTGCCAGTAGTCAAACAGGGCACAAGGCTGAAGCTTTCTTT.

This clone has a count of ten or more. The V gene is TRBV4-1, the J gene TRBJ1-2; 10 bases fit TRBD1. This CDR3 is 14 amino acids long. The germline V gene has CDR1 MGHRA and CDR2 YSYEKL. V dropped 3 bases and J dropped 7; count of bases not matched to a gene: 5. The CDR3 region is CASSQVGTGVGYTF. CDR3 coding DNA: TGCGCCAGCAGCCAGGTGGGGACAGGGGTTGGCTACACCTTC.

V usage is TRBV9 and J usage is TRBJ1-2; TRBD1 matches 8 bases. V gave up 3 bases and J gave up 8 bases; unmatched junction bases: 15. Germline V gene sequence: CDR1 SGDLS, CDR2 YYNGEE. CDR3 size: 16 residues. CDR3: CASSGTGTGALPGYTF. DNA for the CDR3: TGTGCCAGCAGCGGAACGGGGACAGGAGCCCTCCCCGGCTACACCTTC.

The genes are TRBV10-3 and TRBJ1-1; TRBD1 matches 8 bases. With 6 bases clipped from V and 4 bases from J, the junction kept 7 bases outside the gene matches. CDR3 length equals 14 residues. In germline, CDR1 is ENHRY, CDR2 SYGVKD. CDR3 loop: CAIRLDRAGTEAFF. Here the CDR3 DNA reads TGTGCCATCAGGCTGGACAGGGCCGGCACTGAAGCTTTCTTT.

The chain combines TRBV5-4 with TRBJ1-2; TRBD1 agrees at 7 bases. CDR3 length: 16 amino acids. Germline V gene data show CDR1 as SGHNT and CDR2 as YYREEE (reference sequence). The ends lost 4 bases at V and 5 bases at J; junction bases unmatched: 14. This chain's CDR3 is CASSPEGQPLRYGYTF. The CDR3 coding sequence is TGTGCCAGCAGCCCCGAGGGACAGCCCCTTAGGTATGGCTACACCTTC.

This clone was observed a few times. The CDR3 coding sequence is TGTGCCAGCAGATTCAGTAGCCGCAGTTGGGAGACCCAGTACTTC. Translated, it gives CASRFSSRSWETQYF. The chain has TRBV7-2 and TRBJ2-5; D unclear. There are 15 residues in the CDR3. Trimming left V 6 bases short and J 5 bases short, with 19 bases between. Germline V gene data show CDR1 as SGHTA and CDR2 as FQGNSA.

The chain is built from TRBV7-2 and TRBJ2-5, with TRBD2 as a possible D gene (7 bases). CDR3 length equals 15 residues. The ends were cut back, 2 bases at V and 0 bases at J, with 10 bases in the middle. The germline V gene encodes CDR1 SGHTA and CDR2 FQGNSA. CDR3 DNA: TGTGCCAGCAGCTTACGGGGGGCAGACCAAGAGACCCAGTACTTC. This sequence encodes CASSLRGADQETQYF.

The chain is built from TRBV3-1 (or the pseudogene TRBV3-2) and TRBJ2-5; D possibly corresponds to TRBD1 (7 bases). Germline V gene data show CDR1 as LGHDT and CDR2 as YNNKEL (reference sequence). The CDR3 has 17 residues. The germline V and J ends were trimmed by 1 base and 4 bases, with 19 bases remaining between them. CDR3 sequence (DNA): TGTGCCAGCAGCCAAGGAGGAGGGGGCGGTCTTCGAGAGACCCAGTACTTC. This gives the protein CASSQGGGGGLRETQYF.

The CDR3 sequence is CASSPVSYGYTF. CDR3 DNA sequence: TGTGCCAGCAGCCCCGTCTCCTATGGCTACACCTTC. The chain has TRBV12-3 or TRBV12-4 and TRBJ1-2; no firm D call. CDR3 length: 12 amino acids. Trimming stripped 6 bases from V and 4 bases from J, with 9 bases between.

This rearrangement joins TRBV12-3 or TRBV12-4 to TRBJ1-1, with a weak D call TRBD1 (5 bases). The CDR3 is 13 residues long. V lost 5 bases to trimming and J lost 4 bases, with 11 bases between them. CDR3 nucleotide sequence: TGTGCCAGCAGTCTCCGACAGCCCACTGAAGCTTTCTTT. Protein: CASSLRQPTEAFF.

The CDR3 loop reads CASSLARGTSGRTDTQYF. CDR3 sequence (DNA): TGTGCCAGCAGCTTAGCCCGGGGGACTAGCGGTCGCACAGATACGCAGTATTTT. This chain uses TRBV13 with TRBJ2-3; 11 bases map to TRBD2. This CDR3 is built from 18 residues. V was clipped by 1 base and J by 1 base; unmatched bases: 7. The V gene's germline CDR1 is PRHDT and CDR2 FYEKMQ (reference sequence).

The rearrangement joins TRBV29-1 to TRBJ2-7; 9 nucleotides align to TRBD1. V lost 5 bases, J lost 3 bases, and 5 bases stayed unmatched. The germline V gene encodes CDR1 SQVTM and CDR2 ANQGSEA. This CDR3 has 13 residues. The CDR3 protein is CSVSRDRDYEQYF. In nucleotides, the CDR3 is TGCAGCGTTTCCCGGGACAGGGACTACGAGCAGTACTTC.

The chain is built from TRBV15 and TRBJ1-2; D is ambiguous. Germline assignment: CDR1 LNHNV and CDR2 YYDKDF (reference sequence). V dropped 5 bases and J dropped 3 bases, with 13 bases sitting between them. The CDR3 has 14 amino acids. The CDR3 region has the DNA TGTGCCACCAGCCCTCGTCTAACAGACTATGGCTACACCTTC. It translates to CATSPRLTDYGYTF.

V gene TRBV23-1 combines with J gene TRBJ2-7; a weak D match, TRBD2 (6 bases). TRBV23-1 is flagged as an ORF with uncertain function. Trimming pared 2 bases from V and 0 bases from J, leaving 14 bases between. This CDR3 has 16 amino acids. The CDR3 DNA reads TGCGCCAGCAGTCAAAGGGAGGAATCCCTCTCCTACGAGCAGTACTTC. Encoded protein: CASSQREESLSYEQYF.

This chain connects TRBV9 to TRBJ1-1; 7 nucleotides agree with TRBD1. Germline CDR1 is SGDLS and CDR2 is YYNGEE. The J segment lost 4 bases and the V segment lost 2 bases, leaving 11 bases of the junction unmatched. This CDR3 is built from 16 residues. The DNA of the CDR3 is TGTGCCAGCAGCGTTCTTTCCTTGACAGGGCCCACTGAAGCTTTCTTT. This sequence encodes CASSVLSLTGPTEAFF. Filled out from reference TRBV9 and TRBJ1-1, the complete variable domain reads DSGVTQTPKHLITATGQRVTLRCSPRSGDLSVYWYQQSLDQGLQFLIQYYNGEERAKGNILERFSAQQFPDLHSELNLSSLELGDSALYFCASSVLSLTGPTEAFFGQGTRLTVV.

The V call is TRBV5-8, the J call TRBJ2-3; D not certain. The germline V and J ends were trimmed by 0 bases and 2 bases, with 10 bases remaining between them. Germline V lookup: CDR1 SGHTS, CDR2 YDEGEE. This CDR3 spans 15 amino acids. This chain's CDR3 is CASSLAVAFTDTQYF. DNA for the CDR3: TGTGCCAGCAGCTTGGCCGTAGCATTCACAGATACGCAGTATTTT.

The table lists this clone with a count of one. J is TRBJ2-5 and V is TRBV15; D unresolved. Between the trimmed V and J ends, which lost 1 base and 3 bases, there was a span of 12 bases. This CDR3 has 15 amino acids. Germline V gene lookup returns CDR1 LNHNV and CDR2 YYDKDF (reference sequence). As DNA, the CDR3 is TGTGCCACCAGCAGAGGACTGAATTCAAAAGAGACCCAGTACTTC. This translates into CATSRGLNSKETQYF.

The chain employs TRBV2 and TRBJ1-5, with D unclear. The CDR3 is 15 amino acids. Trimming took 1 base from V and 1 from J, leaving 8 bases between them. CDR1 and CDR2 (germline): SNHLY, FYNNEI. The CDR3 is CASSEELLSNQPQHF. CDR3 sequence (DNA): TGTGCCAGCAGTGAAGAGCTACTGAGCAATCAGCCCCAGCATTTT.

The rearrangement joins TRBV10-3 to TRBJ1-1; a weak D match, TRBD1 (6 bases). Germline lookup yields CDR1 ENHRY and CDR2 SYGVKD. Trimming removed 8 bases at V and 0 bases at J, with 10 bases between. The CDR3 extends over 13 amino acids. CDR3: CAISTGMNTEAFF. For the CDR3, the DNA is TGTGCCATCTCGACAGGAATGAACACTGAAGCTTTCTTT.

The genes are TRBV28 and TRBJ1-5, with TRBD1 matching 7 bases. CDR1 and CDR2 (germline): MDHEN, SYDVKM. The V and J ends lost 7 bases and 1 base, in that order; junction bases with no gene match: 7. The CDR3 is made up of 15 amino acids. The CDR3 reads CASTSGTASNQPQHF. Here the CDR3 DNA reads TGTGCCAGCACTTCCGGGACAGCAAGCAATCAGCCCCAGCATTTT.